The 12 T cell receptor beta chains presented below share a single source sample, sequenced in a study of blood T cell repertoires in COVID-19. The table came from immunoSEQ multiplex PCR; TCRdb's copy has only in-frame clones and leaves some out. The repertoire holds roughly 400,000 clones, with roughly 87% as singletons. The sequencing input was PBMCs or T cells enriched from blood (not recorded which). These receptors were obtained from a woman in her thirties or forties with acute COVID-19.

About this clone: Other DNA sequences of this sample code for an identical CDR3. J is TRBJ1-1 and V is TRBV7-2; D is unclear. This CDR3 region has 14 residues. Germline V lookup: CDR1 SGHTA, CDR2 FQGNSA. V was cut by 5 bases and J by 1 base, with 11 bases left in between. The chain's CDR3 is CASSPRPGNTEAFF. The CDR3 DNA sequence: TGTGCCAGCAGCCCCCGTCCAGGGAACACTGAAGCTTTCTTT.

The chain joins TRBV6-5 to TRBJ1-1; 10 bases map to TRBD1. With 6 bases clipped from V and 4 bases from J, the junction kept 8 bases outside the gene matches. Germline V gene data show CDR1 as MNHEY and CDR2 as SVGAGI. The CDR3 contains 15 residues. The CDR3 DNA reads TGTGCCAGCAGACAGACAGGGGGCCGGGGCACTGAAGCTTTCTTT. This codes for CASRQTGGRGTEAFF.

This chain uses TRBV5-6 with TRBJ1-2; 8 nucleotides line up with TRBD1. CDR3 length equals 13 residues. Germline V gene lookup returns CDR1 SGHDT and CDR2 YYEEEE. Trimming cost V 4 bases and J 5 bases; bases outside gene matches: 4. The CDR3 DNA is TGTGCCAGCAGCATGGGACAGGCTTATGGCTACACCTTC. The encoded protein is CASSMGQAYGYTF.

The chain employs TRBV24-1 and TRBJ2-1, with a possible D match to TRBD1 (6 bases). Trimming cost V 3 bases and J 6 bases, with 17 bases left between them. The CDR3 is 16 residues long. Germline CDR1 reads KGHDR; CDR2 reads SFDVKD. CDR3 nucleotide sequence: TGTGCCACCAGTGATACGCGGCAGGGGAATAGCAATGAGCAGTTCTTC. Its protein product is CATSDTRQGNSNEQFF.

The chain joins TRBV3-1 (or the pseudogene TRBV3-2) to TRBJ2-2; 7 nucleotides agree with TRBD1. This CDR3 comprises 18 residues. V shed 0 bases and J 3 bases; nucleotides not matched to a gene: 10. Germline assignment: CDR1 LGHDT and CDR2 YNNKEL (reference sequence). For the CDR3, the DNA is TGTGCCAGCAGCCAAGATAGCAAGGGGGCGGTGGACACCGGGGAGCTGTTTTTT. It is translated as CASSQDSKGAVDTGELFF.

The CDR3 reads CASTTGETSTGELFF. Here the CDR3 DNA reads TGTGCCAGCACGACAGGGGAAACCAGCACCGGGGAGCTGTTTTTT. The V call is TRBV6-5, the J call TRBJ2-2; 8 bases line up with TRBD1. Germline V gene data show CDR1 as MNHEY and CDR2 as SVGAGI. With 7 bases clipped from V and 4 bases from J, the junction kept 8 bases outside the gene matches. This CDR3 comprises 15 residues.

V is TRBV30 and J is TRBJ1-2; 9 bases fit TRBD1. The germline V gene has CDR1 GTSNPN and CDR2 SVGIG (reference sequence). V dropped 1 base and J dropped 4; count of bases not matched to a gene: 1. CDR3 length: 13 amino acids. Here the CDR3 DNA reads TGTGCCTGGAGTGCGGGACAGGGCTATGGCTACACCTTC. Translated, it gives CAWSAGQGYGYTF.

The gene calls are TRBV2 and TRBJ1-4, with TRBD1 matching over 8 bases. The length of the CDR3 is 14 residues. Germline trimming cut 6 bases from V and 5 bases from J; bases unmatched to any gene: 5. Germline V gene data show CDR1 as SNHLY and CDR2 as FYNNEI. Here the CDR3 reads CASRRDRSNEKLFF. For the CDR3, the DNA is TGTGCCAGCAGGCGGGACAGGAGCAATGAAAAACTGTTTTTT.

The chain joins TRBV7-6 to TRBJ1-6, with D hard to call. V was shortened by 3 bases and J by 4 bases, with 13 bases between the two germline ends. Germline loops: CDR1 SGHVS, CDR2 FNYEAQ. The CDR3 spans 16 residues. CDR3 region: CASSLGAPVYNSPLHF. CDR3 sequence (DNA): TGTGCCAGCAGCTTGGGAGCGCCTGTTTATAATTCACCCCTCCACTTT. Full variable domain (rest looked up from reference TRBV7-6 and TRBJ1-6): GAGVSQSPRYKVTKRGQDVALRCDPISGHVSLYWYRQALGQGPEFLTYFNYEAQQDKSGLPNDRFSAERPEGSISTLTIQRTEQRDSAMYRCASSLGAPVYNSPLHFGNGTRLTVT.

The rearrangement links TRBV7-9 to TRBJ2-1; 10 nucleotides match TRBD1. CDR1 SEHNR and CDR2 FQNEAQ come from the germline V gene (reference sequence). V lost 5 bases, J lost 7 bases, and 5 bases stayed unmatched. This CDR3 contains 14 residues. The CDR3: CASSPGQGNNEQFF. The CDR3 DNA follows: TGTGCCAGCAGCCCGGGACAGGGGAATAATGAGCAGTTCTTC.

The chain joins TRBV30 to TRBJ1-2, with D possibly being TRBD1 (5 bases). This CDR3 spans 14 amino acids. CDR1 GTSNPN and CDR2 SVGIG come from the germline V gene (reference sequence). With 1 base removed from V and 2 bases from J, the gap between germline ends came to 11 bases. The CDR3 nucleotides read TGTGCCTGGAGTGGGGACTCGCGAAACTATGGCTACACCTTC. This encodes CAWSGDSRNYGYTF.

The genes are TRBV7-8 and TRBJ1-2; no reliable D call. The CDR3 extends over 17 amino acids. V lost 1 base to trimming and J lost 2 bases, with 17 bases between them. Germline lookup yields CDR1 SGHVS and CDR2 FQNEAQ. The CDR3 sequence: CASSLVSSGEINYGYTF. The DNA for the CDR3 is TGTGCCAGCAGCTTAGTTTCGTCCGGAGAGATAAACTATGGCTACACCTTC.